The 24 T cell receptor beta chains below come from one sample, sequenced in a study of CD8+CD57+ T cells in acquired aplastic anemia. Previously, flow cytometry had revealed CD8+CD57+ cell expansion in the patients chosen for sequencing. Genomic DNA acted as the template from which TCR beta VDJ combination and CDR3 sequence profiling were carried out. MiXCR was run by TCRdb on the reads, yielding one entry per CDR3 protein. This table holds 50,000 or so distinct CDR3 sequences, around 60% found once. The sample was sorted CD4+, CD8+, or CD8+CD57+ T cells (not recorded which) from PBMCs. These receptors were taken from a human donor with aplastic anemia.

This clonotype was recorded a few times. V and J are TRBV20-1 and TRBJ1-6, with 7 nucleotides matching TRBD1. Germline CDR1 is DFQATT and CDR2 is SNEGSKA (reference sequence). The V segment lost 0 bases and the J segment 5 bases; nucleotides outside the gene matches: 22. The CDR3 length is 21 residues. CDR3 bases: TGCAGTGCTAGAGATCGGGACAGCCAAGATCTCCTACCAGGGGATAATTCACCCCTCCACTTT. It encodes CSARDRDSQDLLPGDNSPLHF.

In DNA form, the CDR3 reads TGTGCCAGTAGTCCCCACCTGCCCACAGATACGCAGTATTTT. As protein: CASSPHLPTDTQYF. V is TRBV19 and J is TRBJ2-3; D is ambiguous. The ends were cut back, 5 bases at V and 2 bases at J, with 11 bases in the middle. CDR3 length equals 14 residues. Germline V gives CDR1 LNHDA, CDR2 SQIVND (reference sequence).

The rearrangement uses TRBV7-6 and TRBJ2-7, with a possible D match to TRBD1 (5 bases). The V gene lost 0 bases and the J gene lost 4 bases, with 10 bases spanning the gap. The CDR3 consists of 14 residues. Germline CDR1 SGHVS, CDR2 FNYEAQ. The CDR3 region has the DNA TGTGCCAGCAGCTTAGCCCCAGGGTCGTACGAGCAGTACTTC. Protein: CASSLAPGSYEQYF.

A remark on this clonotype: A read error may produce the germline difference seen at one junction end. The gene calls are TRBV15 and TRBJ1-1, with D perhaps TRBD1 (6 bases). The V gene's germline CDR1 is LNHNV and CDR2 YYDKDF (reference sequence). The CDR3 is 14 amino acids. CDR3 residues: CATSRGTGNAEAFF. The CDR3 nucleotides are TGTGCCACCAGCAGAGGAACAGGGAACGCTGAAGCTTTCTTT.

V is TRBV20-1 and J is TRBJ2-1; TRBD2 matches 11 bases. Germline CDR1 DFQATT, CDR2 SNEGSKA (reference sequence). This CDR3 spans 19 amino acids. V was pared by 0 bases and J by 0 bases, with 10 bases of the junction left unmatched. The CDR3 bases are TGCAGTGCTAGAGATCTGTTAGCGGGAGGGCCGAGCTCCTACAATGAGCAGTTCTTC. It translates to CSARDLLAGGPSSYNEQFF.

The gene calls are TRBV24-1 and TRBJ2-5; 7 bases line up with TRBD1. This CDR3 region has 14 residues. V lost 2 bases to trimming and J lost 4 bases; unmatched junction nucleotides: 3. Germline V CDR1 and CDR2: KGHDR, SFDVKD. CDR3 DNA sequence: TGTGCCACCAGTGATTGGGACAGACCAGAGACCCAGTACTTC. Encoded protein: CATSDWDRPETQYF.

This clonotype appeared a few times. The rearrangement uses TRBV19 and TRBJ1-6; D is undetermined. The CDR3 covers 14 residues. Per the germline V gene, CDR1 is LNHDA and CDR2 is SQIVND (reference sequence). Trimming cost V 3 bases and J 3 bases, with 6 bases left between them. CDR3 loop: CASSIAFYNSPLHF. In DNA, the CDR3 is TGTGCCAGTAGTATCGCATTCTATAATTCACCCCTCCACTTT.

The DNA for the CDR3 is TGTGCCAGCAGCGAAACATGGGTAAGGAACACTGAAGCTTTCTTT. It yields the protein CASSETWVRNTEAFF. The chain has TRBV25-1 and TRBJ1-1; D uncertain. The CDR3 runs to 15 residues. Trimming shortened V by 6 bases and J by 1 base, and 15 bases separated the two germline ends. Germline V gene sequence: CDR1 MGHDK, CDR2 SYGVNS.

This chain uses TRBV9 with TRBJ1-4; D uncertain. The germline V gene has CDR1 SGDLS and CDR2 YYNGEE. The V end was cut by 7 bases, the J end by 0 bases, with 13 bases between. This CDR3 is built from 15 residues. The CDR3 bases are TGTGCCAGCGGGGTTGGGGATGCAACTAATGAAAAACTGTTTTTT. Protein sequence: CASGVGDATNEKLFF.

This clonotype was counted ten times or more. The CDR3 DNA reads TGTGCCAGCAGCTTATATCAAGCGCGGGAGACCCAGTACTTC. Amino acid sequence: CASSLYQARETQYF. This chain links TRBV7-8 with TRBJ2-5, with D unclear. This CDR3 contains 14 residues. V was trimmed by 2 bases and J by 5 bases, leaving 12 bases between them. Germline lookup yields CDR1 SGHVS and CDR2 FQNEAQ.

The chain uses TRBV10-1 and TRBJ2-7; 7 positions match TRBD1. Germline CDR1 reads WNHNN; CDR2 reads SYGVQD (reference sequence). V gave up 6 bases and J gave up 4 bases; unmatched junction bases: 6. The CDR3 spans 13 residues. The CDR3 here is CASSRDSGYEQYF. The DNA of the CDR3 is TGCGCCAGCAGCCGGGACAGCGGTTACGAGCAGTACTTC.

Comments on this clonotype: One end of the junction varies from germline; a read error may be responsible. J is TRBJ2-7 and V is TRBV15; tentatively, D is TRBD1 (6 bases). The CDR3 has 16 amino acids. From germline, CDR1 is LNHNV and CDR2 YYDKDF (reference sequence). CDR3 loop: CATSGERAGQIREQYF. In DNA, the CDR3 is TGTGCCACCAGCGGAGAGAGGGCAGGACAGATACGCGAGCAGTACTTC.

This clonotype came up many times. This chain links TRBV7-8 with TRBJ1-5; no definite D call. The germline V and J ends were trimmed by 5 bases and 0 bases, with 14 bases remaining between them. Germline CDR1 SGHVS, CDR2 FQNEAQ. The CDR3 is 16 amino acids. The CDR3 here is CASSPGRSHSNQPQHF. The CDR3, as DNA: TGTGCCAGCAGCCCCGGACGGTCCCATAGCAATCAGCCCCAGCATTTT.

The chain has TRBV20-1 and TRBJ1-6; TRBD1 aligns across 8 bases. Germline CDR1 is DFQATT and CDR2 is SNEGSKA (reference sequence). The CDR3 length is 15 residues. The J segment lost 7 bases and the V segment lost 0 bases, leaving 5 bases of the junction unmatched. CDR3 in amino acids: CSARDPGQDNSPLHF. In nucleotides, the CDR3 is TGCAGTGCTAGAGATCCGGGACAGGACAATTCACCCCTCCACTTT.

The chain uses TRBV10-3 and TRBJ1-2, with a possible D match to TRBD1 (5 bases). Germline CDR1 and CDR2: ENHRY and SYGVKD. The CDR3 extends over 13 amino acids. Trimming took off 6 bases at V and 2 bases at J, with 10 bases between the two ends. The CDR3 region has the DNA TGTGCCATCAGGCGAGGGGTAAACTATGGCTACACCTTC. Translated: CAIRRGVNYGYTF.

The DNA of the CDR3 is TGTGCCAGCAGCTTACAGGGGAGGACCGGGGAGCTGTTTTTT. Amino acids: CASSLQGRTGELFF. The chain recombines TRBV13 with TRBJ2-2; the D call may be TRBD1 or TRBD2 (6 bases each). The CDR3 runs 14 residues. V was shortened by 2 bases and J by 5 bases, with 9 bases between the two germline ends. CDR1 is PRHDT and CDR2 is FYEKMQ in the germline V gene (reference sequence).

V usage is TRBV5-1 and J usage is TRBJ2-1; D is possibly TRBD1 (5 bases). Between the trimmed V and J ends, which lost 6 bases and 13 bases, there was a span of 23 bases. The germline gives CDR1 SGHRS, CDR2 YFSETQ. This CDR3 comprises 14 residues. The CDR3: CASKSLGAQETQFF. The CDR3 DNA follows: TGCGCCAGCAAATCTCTAGGGGCCCAAGAGACCCAGTTCTTC.

This clonotype was counted at least ten times. The chain employs TRBV20-1 and TRBJ2-3; TRBD2 agrees at 11 bases. This CDR3 region has 15 residues. J lost 3 bases, V lost 0 bases, and 2 bases had no gene match. From germline, CDR1 is DFQATT and CDR2 SNEGSKA (reference sequence). The CDR3 is CSARDGTSGTDTQYF. In DNA form, the CDR3 reads TGCAGTGCTAGAGATGGGACTAGCGGTACAGATACGCAGTATTTT.

This clonotype was counted many times. This chain joins TRBV19 and TRBJ1-1; tentatively, D is TRBD1 (6 bases). Germline V gene data show CDR1 as LNHDA and CDR2 as SQIVND (reference sequence). The length of the CDR3 is 13 residues. Trimming took off 5 bases at V and 5 bases at J, with 12 bases between the two ends. The CDR3 DNA reads as TGTGCCAGTAGTCCCCGGGGGGCTACTGAAGCTTTCTTT. Protein product: CASSPRGATEAFF.

The gene calls are TRBV2 and TRBJ1-5, with D uncertain. Germline values: CDR1 SNHLY, CDR2 FYNNEI. V was pared by 1 base and J by 0 bases, with 4 bases between. The length of the CDR3 is 14 residues. The CDR3 spells CASSEVYSNQPQHF. The CDR3 region has the DNA TGTGCCAGCAGTGAAGTATATAGCAATCAGCCCCAGCATTTT.

The chain links TRBV10-3 to TRBJ2-7, with TRBD1 matching over 11 bases. The CDR3 length is 15 residues. The J segment lost 5 bases and the V segment lost 4 bases, leaving 7 bases of the junction unmatched. Germline CDR1 and CDR2: ENHRY and SYGVKD. For the CDR3, the DNA is TGTGCCATCAGTGGAAAGGACAGGGGGCGAAACGAGCAGTACGTC. This encodes CAISGKDRGRNEQYV.

This clonotype came up many times. This chain joins TRBV12-3 or TRBV12-4 and TRBJ2-7; tentative D call: TRBD2 (6 bases). V lost 5 bases and J lost 5, with 13 bases in between. The CDR3 loop spans 13 amino acids. The CDR3 here is CASSRTGVHEQYV. DNA for the CDR3: TGTGCCAGCAGTCGGACGGGGGTCCACGAGCAGTACGTC.

This clonotype turned up a few times. CDR3 sequence reads: CASSPGTSGATGSYNEQFF. CDR3 bases: TGTGCCAGCAGCCCCGGGACTAGCGGGGCTACGGGCTCCTACAATGAGCAGTTCTTC. The chain joins TRBV13 to TRBJ2-1; 13 bases match TRBD2. This CDR3 region has 19 residues. V lost 5 bases to trimming and J lost 0 bases; unmatched junction nucleotides: 10. Germline V gene lookup returns CDR1 PRHDT and CDR2 FYEKMQ (reference sequence).

V usage is TRBV10-3 and J usage is TRBJ2-2; TRBD2 matches 9 bases. Germline-derived CDR1 and CDR2 are ENHRY and SYGVKD. The CDR3 spans 15 residues. V shed 0 bases and J 7 bases; nucleotides not matched to a gene: 3. The CDR3 sequence is CAISESSGSGGELFF. In DNA, the CDR3 is TGTGCCATCAGTGAGTCTAGCGGGAGTGGCGGGGAGCTGTTTTTT.